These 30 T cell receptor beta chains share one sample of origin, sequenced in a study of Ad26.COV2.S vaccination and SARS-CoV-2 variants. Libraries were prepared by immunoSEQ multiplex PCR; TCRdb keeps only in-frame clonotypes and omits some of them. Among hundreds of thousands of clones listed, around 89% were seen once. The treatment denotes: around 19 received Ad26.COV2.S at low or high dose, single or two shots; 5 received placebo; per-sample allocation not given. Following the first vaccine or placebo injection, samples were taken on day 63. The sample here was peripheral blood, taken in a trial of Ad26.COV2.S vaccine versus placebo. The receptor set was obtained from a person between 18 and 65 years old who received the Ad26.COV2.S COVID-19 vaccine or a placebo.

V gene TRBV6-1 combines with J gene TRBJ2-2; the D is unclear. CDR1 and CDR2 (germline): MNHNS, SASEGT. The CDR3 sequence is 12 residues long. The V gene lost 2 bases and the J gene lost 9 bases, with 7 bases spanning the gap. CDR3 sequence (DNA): TGTGCCAGCAGTGAAATAGGAAGGGAGCTGTTTTTT. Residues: CASSEIGRELFF.

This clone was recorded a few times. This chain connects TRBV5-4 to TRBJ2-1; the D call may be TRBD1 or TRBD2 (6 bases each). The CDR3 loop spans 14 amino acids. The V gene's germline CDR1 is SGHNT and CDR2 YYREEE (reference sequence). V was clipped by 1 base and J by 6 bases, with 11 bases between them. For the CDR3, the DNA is TGTGCCAGCAGCTTGAGGGGGGAGCTCAATGAGCAGTTCTTC. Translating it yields CASSLRGELNEQFF.

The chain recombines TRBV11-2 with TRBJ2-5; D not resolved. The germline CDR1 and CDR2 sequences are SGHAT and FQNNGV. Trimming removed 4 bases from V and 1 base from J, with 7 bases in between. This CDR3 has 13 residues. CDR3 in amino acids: CASSWVAQETQYF. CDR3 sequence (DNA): TGTGCCAGCAGCTGGGTAGCCCAAGAGACCCAGTACTTC.

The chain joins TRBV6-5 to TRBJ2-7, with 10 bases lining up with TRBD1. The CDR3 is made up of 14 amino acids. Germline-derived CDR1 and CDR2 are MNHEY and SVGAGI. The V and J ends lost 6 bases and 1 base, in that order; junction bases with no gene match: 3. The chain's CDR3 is CASSRTGGSYEQYF. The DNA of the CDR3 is TGTGCCAGCAGCCGGACAGGGGGTTCCTACGAGCAGTACTTC.

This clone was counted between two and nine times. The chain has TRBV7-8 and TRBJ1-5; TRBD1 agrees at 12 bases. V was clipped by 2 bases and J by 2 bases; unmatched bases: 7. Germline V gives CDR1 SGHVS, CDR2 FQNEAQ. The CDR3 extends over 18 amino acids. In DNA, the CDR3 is TGTGCCAGCAGCTTATTAGGGACAGGGGGCATCGGCAATCAGCCCCAGCATTTT. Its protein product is CASSLLGTGGIGNQPQHF.

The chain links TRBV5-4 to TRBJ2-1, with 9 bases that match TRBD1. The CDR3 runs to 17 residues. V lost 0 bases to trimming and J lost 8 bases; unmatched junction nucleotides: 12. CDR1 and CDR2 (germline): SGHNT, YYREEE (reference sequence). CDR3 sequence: CASSLALGQGGGDEQFF. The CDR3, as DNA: TGTGCCAGCAGCTTGGCTTTGGGACAGGGAGGAGGGGATGAGCAGTTCTTC.

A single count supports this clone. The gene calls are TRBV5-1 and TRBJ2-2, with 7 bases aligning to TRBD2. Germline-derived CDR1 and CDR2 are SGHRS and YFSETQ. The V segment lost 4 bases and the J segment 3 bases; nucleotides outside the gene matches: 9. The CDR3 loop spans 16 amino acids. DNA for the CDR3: TGCGCCAGCAGCATGCTGACTAGCCGGGACACCGGGGAGCTGTTTTTT. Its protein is CASSMLTSRDTGELFF.

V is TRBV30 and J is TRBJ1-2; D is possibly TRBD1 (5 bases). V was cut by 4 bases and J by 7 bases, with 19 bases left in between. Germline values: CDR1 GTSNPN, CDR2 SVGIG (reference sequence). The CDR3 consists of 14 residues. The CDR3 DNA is TGTGCCTGGATAGGGAACATGGGGCGCGGTGGCTACACCTTC. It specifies CAWIGNMGRGGYTF.

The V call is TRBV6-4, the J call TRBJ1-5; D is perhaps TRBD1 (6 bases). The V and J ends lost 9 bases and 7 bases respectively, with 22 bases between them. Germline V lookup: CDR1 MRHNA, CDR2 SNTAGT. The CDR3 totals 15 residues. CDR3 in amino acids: CASRPEGGLGQPQHF. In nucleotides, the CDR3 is TGTGCCAGTAGACCCGAGGGGGGCTTGGGGCAGCCCCAGCATTTT.

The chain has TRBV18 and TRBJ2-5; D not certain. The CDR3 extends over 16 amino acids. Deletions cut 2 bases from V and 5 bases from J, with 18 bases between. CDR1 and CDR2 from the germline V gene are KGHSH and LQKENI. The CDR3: CASSPGKGIQYETQYF. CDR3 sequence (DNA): TGTGCCAGCTCACCAGGGAAGGGTATCCAGTACGAGACCCAGTACTTC.

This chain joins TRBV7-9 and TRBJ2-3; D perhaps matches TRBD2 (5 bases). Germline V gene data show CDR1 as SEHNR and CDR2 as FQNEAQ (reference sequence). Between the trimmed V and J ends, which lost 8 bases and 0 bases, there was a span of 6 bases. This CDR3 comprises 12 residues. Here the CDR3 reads CASEGSTDTQYF. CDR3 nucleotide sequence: TGTGCCAGCGAGGGCAGCACAGATACGCAGTATTTT.

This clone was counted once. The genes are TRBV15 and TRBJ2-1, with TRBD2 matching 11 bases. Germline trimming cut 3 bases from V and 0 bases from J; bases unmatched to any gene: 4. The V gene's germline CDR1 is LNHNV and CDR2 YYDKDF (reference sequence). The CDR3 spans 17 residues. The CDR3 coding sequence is TGTGCCACCAGCAGGACTAGCGGGACTAGCTCCTACAATGAGCAGTTCTTC. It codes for CATSRTSGTSSYNEQFF.

CDR3 region: CASSDSPTDTQYF. The CDR3 DNA reads as TGTGCCAGCAGTGATTCCCCCACAGATACGCAGTATTTT. The rearrangement uses TRBV25-1 and TRBJ2-3; D not certain. This CDR3 is built from 13 residues. The germline V and J ends were trimmed by 3 bases and 2 bases, with 6 bases remaining between them. Germline assignment: CDR1 MGHDK and CDR2 SYGVNS.

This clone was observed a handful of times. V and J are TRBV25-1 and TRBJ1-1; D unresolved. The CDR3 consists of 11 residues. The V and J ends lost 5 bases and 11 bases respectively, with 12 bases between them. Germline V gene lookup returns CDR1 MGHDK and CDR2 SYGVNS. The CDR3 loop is CASSRPVMAFF. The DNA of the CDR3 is TGTGCCAGCAGTCGCCCAGTCATGGCTTTCTTT.

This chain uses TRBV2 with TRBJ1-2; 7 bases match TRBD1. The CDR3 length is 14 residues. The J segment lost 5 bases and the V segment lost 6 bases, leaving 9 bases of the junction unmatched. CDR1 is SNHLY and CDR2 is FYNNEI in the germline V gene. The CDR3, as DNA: TGTGCCAGCAGAGACCCCAGGGGGATGTATGGCTACACCTTC. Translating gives CASRDPRGMYGYTF.

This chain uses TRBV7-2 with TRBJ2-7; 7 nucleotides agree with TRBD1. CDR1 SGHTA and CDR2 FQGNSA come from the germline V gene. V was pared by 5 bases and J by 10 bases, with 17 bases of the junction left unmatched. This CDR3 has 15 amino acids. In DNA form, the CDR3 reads TGTGCCAGCAGCGGCCGGGACAGCCCTACACGAGAACAGTACTTC. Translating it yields CASSGRDSPTREQYF. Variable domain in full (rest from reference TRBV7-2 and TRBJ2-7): GAGVSQSPSNKVTEKGKDVELRCDPISGHTALYWYRQSLGQGLEFLIYFQGNSAPDKSGLPSDRFSAERTGGSVSTLTIQRTQQEDSAVYLCASSGRDSPTREQYFGPGTRLTVT.

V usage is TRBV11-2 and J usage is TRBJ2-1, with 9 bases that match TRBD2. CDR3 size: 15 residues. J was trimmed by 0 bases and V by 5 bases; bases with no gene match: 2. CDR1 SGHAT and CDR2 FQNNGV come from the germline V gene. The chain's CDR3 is CASSRSGGSYNEQFF. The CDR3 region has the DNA TGTGCCAGCAGCCGTAGCGGGGGCTCCTACAATGAGCAGTTCTTC.

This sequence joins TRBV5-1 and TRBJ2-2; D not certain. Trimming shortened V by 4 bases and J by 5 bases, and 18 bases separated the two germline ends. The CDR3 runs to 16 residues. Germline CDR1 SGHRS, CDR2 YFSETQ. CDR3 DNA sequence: TGCGCCAGCAGCCCGCTAGGCCCTCAATGGACCGGGGAGCTGTTTTTT. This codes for CASSPLGPQWTGELFF.

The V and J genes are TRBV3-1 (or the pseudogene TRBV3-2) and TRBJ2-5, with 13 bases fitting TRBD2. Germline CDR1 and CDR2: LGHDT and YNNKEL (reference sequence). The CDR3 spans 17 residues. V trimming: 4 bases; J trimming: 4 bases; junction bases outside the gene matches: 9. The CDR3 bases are TGTGCCAGCAGCCCACGGACTAGCGGGAGAATGGGAGAGACCCAGTACTTC. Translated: CASSPRTSGRMGETQYF.

The CDR3 DNA reads TGTGCCAGCAAGGCCGGGACAGGGAACACCGGGGAGCTGTTTTTT. It codes for CASKAGTGNTGELFF. The rearrangement joins TRBV2 to TRBJ2-2; 8 bases align to TRBD1. Germline CDR1 is SNHLY and CDR2 is FYNNEI. The CDR3 consists of 15 residues. After removal of 7 bases from V and 1 base from J, the junction contained 5 bases not matched to a gene.

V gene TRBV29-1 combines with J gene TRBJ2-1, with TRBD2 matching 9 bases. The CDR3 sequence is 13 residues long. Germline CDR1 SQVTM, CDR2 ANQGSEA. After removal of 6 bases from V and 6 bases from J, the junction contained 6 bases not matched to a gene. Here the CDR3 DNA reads TGCAGCGTAAGAGGCGGGGGGGCCAATGAGCAGTTCTTC. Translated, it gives CSVRGGGANEQFF.

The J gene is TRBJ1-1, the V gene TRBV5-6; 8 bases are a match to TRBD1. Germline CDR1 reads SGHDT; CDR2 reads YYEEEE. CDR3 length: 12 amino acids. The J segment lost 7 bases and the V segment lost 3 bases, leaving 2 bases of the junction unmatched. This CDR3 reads CASSWTGIEAFF. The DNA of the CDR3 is TGTGCCAGCAGCTGGACAGGGATTGAAGCTTTCTTT. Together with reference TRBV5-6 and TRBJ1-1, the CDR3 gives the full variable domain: DAGVTQSPTHLIKTRGQQVTLRCSPKSGHDTVSWYQQALGQGPQFIFQYYEEEERQRGNFPDRFSGHQFPNYSSELNVNALLLGDSALYLCASSWTGIEAFFGQGTRLTVV.

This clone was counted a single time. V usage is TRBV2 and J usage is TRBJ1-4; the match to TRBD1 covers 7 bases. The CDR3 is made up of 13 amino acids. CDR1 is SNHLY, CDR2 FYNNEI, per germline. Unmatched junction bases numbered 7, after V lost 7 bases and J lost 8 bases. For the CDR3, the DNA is TGTGCCAGCATGCCGACAGGGAACGAAAAACTGTTTTTT. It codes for CASMPTGNEKLFF.

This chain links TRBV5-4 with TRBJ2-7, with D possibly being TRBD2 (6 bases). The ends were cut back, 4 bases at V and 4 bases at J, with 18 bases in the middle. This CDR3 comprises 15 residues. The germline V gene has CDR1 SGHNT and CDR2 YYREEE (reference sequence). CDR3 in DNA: TGTGCCAGCAGCGCCAATGGTGGGGGGTTTTACGAGCAGTACTTC. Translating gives CASSANGGGFYEQYF.

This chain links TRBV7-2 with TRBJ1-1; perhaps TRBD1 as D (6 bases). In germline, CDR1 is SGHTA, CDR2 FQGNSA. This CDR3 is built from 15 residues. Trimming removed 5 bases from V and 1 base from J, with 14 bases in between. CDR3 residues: CASSLLGAANTEAFF. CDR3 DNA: TGTGCCAGCAGCCTCCTGGGGGCAGCGAACACTGAAGCTTTCTTT.

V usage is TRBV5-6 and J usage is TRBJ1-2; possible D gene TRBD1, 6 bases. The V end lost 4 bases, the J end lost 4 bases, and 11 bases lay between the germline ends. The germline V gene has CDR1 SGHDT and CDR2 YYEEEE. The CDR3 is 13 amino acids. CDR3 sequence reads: CASSPDRSYGYTF. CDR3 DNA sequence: TGTGCCAGCAGCCCTGACAGGAGCTATGGCTACACCTTC.

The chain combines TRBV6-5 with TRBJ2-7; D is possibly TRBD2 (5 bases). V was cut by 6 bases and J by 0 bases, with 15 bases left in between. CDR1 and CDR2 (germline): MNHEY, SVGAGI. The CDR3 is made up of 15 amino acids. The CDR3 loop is CASSTEDGLSYEQYF. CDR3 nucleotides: TGTGCCAGCAGCACCGAGGACGGACTCTCCTACGAGCAGTACTTC.

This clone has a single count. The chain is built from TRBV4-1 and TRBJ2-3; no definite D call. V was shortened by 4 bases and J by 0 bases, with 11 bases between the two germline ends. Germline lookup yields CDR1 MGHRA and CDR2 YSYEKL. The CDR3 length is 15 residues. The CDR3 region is CASSLQLSSTDTQYF. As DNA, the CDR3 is TGCGCCAGCAGCCTCCAACTGAGTAGCACAGATACGCAGTATTTT.

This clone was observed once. The DNA for the CDR3 is TGTGCCAGCAGCCCACACAGAGGGAACAATGAGCAGTTCTTC. Translated: CASSPHRGNNEQFF. The chain employs TRBV7-2 and TRBJ2-1; tentatively, D is TRBD2 (5 bases). The CDR3 covers 14 residues. Germline V gene sequence: CDR1 SGHTA, CDR2 FQGNSA. With 5 bases removed from V and 5 bases from J, the gap between germline ends came to 13 bases.

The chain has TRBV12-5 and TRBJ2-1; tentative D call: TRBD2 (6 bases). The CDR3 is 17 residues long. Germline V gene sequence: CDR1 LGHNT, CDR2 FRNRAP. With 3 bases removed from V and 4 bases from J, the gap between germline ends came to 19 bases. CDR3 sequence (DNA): TGTGCTAGTGGTTTCCCGGTAGCGGCTAGCGCGTACAATGAGCAGTTCTTC. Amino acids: CASGFPVAASAYNEQFF.